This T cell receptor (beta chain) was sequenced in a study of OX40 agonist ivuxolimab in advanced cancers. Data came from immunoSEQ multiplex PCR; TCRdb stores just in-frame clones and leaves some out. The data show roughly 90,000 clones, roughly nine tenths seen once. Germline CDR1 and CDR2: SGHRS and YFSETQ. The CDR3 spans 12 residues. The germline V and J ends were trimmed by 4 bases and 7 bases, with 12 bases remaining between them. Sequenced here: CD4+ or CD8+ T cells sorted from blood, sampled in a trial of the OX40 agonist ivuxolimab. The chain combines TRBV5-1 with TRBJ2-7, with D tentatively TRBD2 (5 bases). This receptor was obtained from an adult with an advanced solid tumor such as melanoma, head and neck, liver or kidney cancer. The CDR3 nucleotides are TGCGCCAGCAGCCTCACGACGGGGGAGCAGTACTTC. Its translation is CASSLTTGEQYF.